This note documents a single T cell receptor (beta chain) sequence. A junction boundary mismatches the germline segment, possibly from a read error. The CDR3 loop spans 16 amino acids. The germline gives CDR1 SEHNR, CDR2 FQNEAQ (reference sequence). Tumor samples were taken before definitive surgery or chemotherapy. This record belongs to a study of high-grade serous ovarian cancer treatment subgroups. Some clones are missing from TCRdb's copy, which holds only in-frame ones; the method was immunoSEQ multiplex PCR. The table includes over 300 clones, nearly 80% detected once. V is TRBV7-9 and J is TRBJ2-2; TRBD2 might be the D (6 bases). The clonotype comes from a human donor with high-grade serous ovarian cancer. Sequencing was done on a sample of tumor tissue. CDR3 amino acids: CLGGLSTLSNTGELFF. For the CDR3, the DNA is TGCCTCGGGGGTTTAAGCACCCTATCGAACACCGGGGAGCTGTTTTTT.